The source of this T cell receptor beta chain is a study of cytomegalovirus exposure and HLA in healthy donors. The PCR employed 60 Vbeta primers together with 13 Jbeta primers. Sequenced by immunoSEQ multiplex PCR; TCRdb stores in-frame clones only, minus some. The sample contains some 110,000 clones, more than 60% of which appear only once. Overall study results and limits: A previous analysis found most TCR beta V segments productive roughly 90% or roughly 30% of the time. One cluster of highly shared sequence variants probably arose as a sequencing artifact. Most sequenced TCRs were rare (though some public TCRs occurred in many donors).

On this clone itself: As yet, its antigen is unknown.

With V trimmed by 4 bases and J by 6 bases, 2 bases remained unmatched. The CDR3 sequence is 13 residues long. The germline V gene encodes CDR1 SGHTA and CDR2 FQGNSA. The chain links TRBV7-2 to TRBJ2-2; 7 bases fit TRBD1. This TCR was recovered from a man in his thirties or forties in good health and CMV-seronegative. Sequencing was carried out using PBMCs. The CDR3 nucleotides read TGTGCCAGCAGCTCTGACAGGGCCGGGGAGCTGTTTTTT. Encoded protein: CASSSDRAGELFF.